Listed here are 29 T cell receptor beta chains from one sample, sequenced in a study of metastatic and nonmetastatic thyroid tumors (dated by TCRdb to between 2020 and 2021). No treatment had been received by any patient before thyroid surgery. Library creation used PCR. For sequencing, an Illumina HiSeq 4000 was employed. In TCRdb, the public reads were trimmed at Q25 with fastp and aligned with MiXCR, with productive beta chains retained. The sample table lists 15,000 to 20,000 clones, about 13% of them with a count of one. The ten largest clones capture about 28% of the sample. The sample consisted of blood. These receptors all stem from a female donor with papillary thyroid cancer or a benign thyroid nodule (not recorded which). Some clones in this sample may be carry-over from other donors' samples.

This clone was observed at least ten times. This chain connects TRBV9 to TRBJ2-7; tentative D call: TRBD1 (5 bases). The germline CDR1 and CDR2 sequences are SGDLS and YYNGEE. The CDR3 loop spans 14 amino acids. Trimming stripped 3 bases from V and 0 bases from J, with 10 bases between. CDR3: CASSGGHYSYEQYF. DNA of the CDR3: TGTGCCAGCAGCGGTGGACACTACTCCTACGAGCAGTACTTC.

This clone was seen many times. The V call is TRBV19, the J call TRBJ1-1; TRBD1 matches 9 bases. Per germline, CDR1 LNHDA and CDR2 SQIVND (reference sequence). Losses at the gene ends were 3 bases for V and 7 bases for J; bases not matched to a gene: 9. This CDR3 contains 15 residues. CDR3 coding DNA: TGTGCCAGTAGTATGGGACAGGGAGTGCCCGTTGAAGCTTTCTTT. This encodes CASSMGQGVPVEAFF.

The sample holds many counts of this clone. A read error may explain this, as a much larger clone is one base away. The CDR3: CASTTSGKETLYF. The CDR3 DNA follows: TGTGCCAGCACGACTAGCGGGAAAGAGACCCTGTACTTC. This chain joins TRBV6-5 and TRBJ2-5; 11 nucleotides match TRBD2. Germline V lookup: CDR1 MNHEY, CDR2 SVGAGI. CDR3 length equals 13 residues.

By sample fraction, this clone is medium-sized (0.01 to 0.1%). CDR3: CASGQAQGGYEQYF. The CDR3 DNA follows: TGTGCCAGCGGACAGGCCCAGGGGGGTTACGAGCAGTACTTC. V usage is TRBV2 and J usage is TRBJ2-7; a weak D match, TRBD1 (7 bases). In germline, CDR1 is SNHLY, CDR2 FYNNEI. V lost 8 bases to trimming and J lost 4 bases, with 18 bases between them. The CDR3 totals 14 residues.

This clone occurred a few times. Being one base from a much bigger clone, this may be a read error. The gene calls are TRBV20-1 and TRBJ2-5, with 12 bases matching TRBD2. Germline values: CDR1 DFQATT, CDR2 SNEGSKA (reference sequence). CDR3 length: 14 amino acids. CDR3 sequence reads: CNARASGRGETQYF. Here the CDR3 DNA reads TGCAATGCTAGAGCTAGCGGGAGGGGAGAGACCCAGTACTTC.

A note on this clone: The junction and the germline gene differ at one end; a read error may be behind it. The same CDR3 also results from other DNA sequences found in this sample. The chain carries TRBV5-1 and TRBJ2-3, with 8 nucleotides matching TRBD2. CDR3 length equals 16 residues. Germline values: CDR1 SGHRS, CDR2 YFSETQ. The CDR3 sequence is CASSLRTSGYTDTQYF. The CDR3 nucleotides read TGCGCCAGCAGCTTGCGTACTAGCGGATACACAGATACACAGTATTTT.

In its sample, this clone ranks as medium-sized. The genes are TRBV6-2 or TRBV6-3 and TRBJ1-2; D gene uncertain. Germline-derived CDR1 and CDR2 are MNHEY and SVGEGT. Trimming left V 2 bases short and J 3 bases short, with 10 bases between. The CDR3 covers 14 residues. CDR3 loop: CASSYPKAYYGYTF. The CDR3 nucleotides are TGTGCCAGCAGTTACCCGAAGGCATACTATGGCTACACCTTC.

This clone has ten or more counts. V is TRBV5-1 and J is TRBJ2-7; D might be TRBD1 (5 bases). Looked up from germline, CDR1 is SGHRS and CDR2 is YFSETQ. The V gene lost 0 bases and the J gene lost 0 bases, with 7 bases spanning the gap. This CDR3 spans 14 amino acids. This CDR3 reads CASSLGGGSYEQYF. The CDR3 DNA follows: TGCGCCAGCAGCTTGGGGGGCGGCTCCTACGAGCAGTACTTC.

This clone has ten or more counts. The chain joins TRBV20-1 to TRBJ2-4, with TRBD2 identical over 9 bases. CDR3 length equals 17 residues. Trimming cost V 0 bases and J 2 bases; bases outside gene matches: 8. Germline CDR1 is DFQATT and CDR2 is SNEGSKA (reference sequence). CDR3 sequence: CSARDMREGLTKNIQYF. CDR3 DNA sequence: TGCAGTGCTAGAGATATGCGGGAGGGCCTGACCAAAAACATTCAGTACTTC.

This clone counts as medium-sized (0.01 to 0.1%). The chain couples TRBV19 to TRBJ1-2; TRBD1 matches 8 bases. J lost 6 bases, V lost 5 bases, and 5 bases had no gene match. CDR1 and CDR2 from the germline V gene are LNHDA and SQIVND (reference sequence). The CDR3 has 13 residues. CDR3 protein: CASSRTGQDGYTF. DNA of the CDR3: TGTGCCAGTAGTCGGACAGGGCAGGATGGCTACACCTTC.

This clone was counted ten times or more. This chain links TRBV24-1 with TRBJ2-1; 8 bases agree with TRBD2. This CDR3 has 16 amino acids. The germline V gene encodes CDR1 KGHDR and CDR2 SFDVKD. The trim removed 7 bases at V and 8 bases at J, leaving 15 bases unmatched. This chain's CDR3 is CATSPTGGTSTYEQFF. CDR3 sequence (DNA): TGTGCCACCAGCCCCACCGGGGGGACTAGTACGTATGAGCAGTTCTTC.

At least ten counts were recorded for this clone. The chain couples TRBV5-1 to TRBJ1-2; tentative D call: TRBD1 (6 bases). The CDR3 spans 15 residues. From germline, CDR1 is SGHRS and CDR2 YFSETQ. Trimming removed 5 bases at V and 4 bases at J, with 18 bases between. CDR3 nucleotides: TGCGCCAGCAGTGATGGCAGGGGCCCCTTCTATGGCTACACCTTC. It yields the protein CASSDGRGPFYGYTF.

This clone was seen ten or more times. The chain has TRBV28 and TRBJ1-4, with 9 bases fitting TRBD1. The CDR3 covers 13 residues. CDR1 is MDHEN, CDR2 SYDVKM, per germline. V was pared by 11 bases and J by 8 bases, with 9 bases of the junction left unmatched. The CDR3 DNA is TGTGCCGGGGGAGGGACAGGGCAAGAAAAACTGTTTTTT. Its translation: CAGGGTGQEKLFF.

This clone was counted between two and nine times. The chain uses TRBV10-1 and TRBJ2-7; 10 bases line up with TRBD2. Germline V lookup: CDR1 WNHNN, CDR2 SYGVQD (reference sequence). This CDR3 contains 16 residues. The V segment lost 6 bases and the J segment 0 bases; nucleotides outside the gene matches: 8. As DNA, the CDR3 is TGCGCCAGCAGCCCGGGGAAGCGGGAGGGCTCCTACGAGCAGTACTTC. Protein product: CASSPGKREGSYEQYF.

This chain links TRBV12-1 with TRBJ2-1; TRBD2 is the table's D call, not checked against the DNA. TRBV12-1 constitutes a pseudogene. The CDR3 covers 20 residues. This CDR3 is CASSSGLGVRGGRAMNEQFF. CDR3 bases: TGCGCCAGCAGCTCCGGGTTGGGGGTGAGGGGCGGGAGGGCTATGAATGAGCAGTTCTTC.

This clone is medium-sized. This rearrangement joins TRBV6-1 to TRBJ2-5; 11 bases line up with TRBD2. CDR1 MNHNS and CDR2 SASEGT come from the germline V gene. This CDR3 comprises 13 residues. V lost 7 bases to trimming and J lost 3 bases; unmatched junction nucleotides: 1. The CDR3 nucleotides read TGTGCCAGCACGACTAGCGGGAAAGAGACCCAGTACTTC. Translation: CASTTSGKETQYF.

In its sample, this clone is medium-sized. This chain links TRBV6-1 with TRBJ2-7; 8 nucleotides match TRBD2. V trimming: 7 bases; J trimming: 5 bases; junction bases outside the gene matches: 10. This CDR3 is 14 amino acids long. Per germline, CDR1 MNHNS and CDR2 SASEGT. CDR3 nucleotide sequence: TGTGCCAGCACGGTTCCCGGGGGGGGCGACGAGCAGTACTTC. Protein: CASTVPGGGDEQYF.

This clone counts as medium-sized. The gene calls are TRBV27 and TRBJ2-1, with 8 nucleotides matching TRBD2. The CDR3 contains 13 residues. From germline, CDR1 is MNHEY and CDR2 SMNVEV (reference sequence). With 5 bases clipped from V and 10 bases from J, the junction kept 7 bases outside the gene matches. The CDR3 loop reads CASSTGTRGEQFF. The CDR3 DNA reads TGTGCCAGCAGTACCGGGACTAGGGGCGAGCAGTTCTTC.

This clone was seen at least ten times. This sequence joins TRBV11-2 and TRBJ1-2, with D hard to call. The ends were cut back, 0 bases at V and 8 bases at J, with 19 bases in the middle. This CDR3 is built from 16 residues. Germline values: CDR1 SGHAT, CDR2 FQNNGV. The CDR3 loop reads CASSLDREDWLRGYTF. Written as DNA, the CDR3 is TGTGCCAGCAGCTTAGATAGGGAGGACTGGCTCCGGGGCTACACCTTC.

This clone was observed at least ten times. V and J are TRBV10-3 and TRBJ1-2; possible D gene TRBD1, 5 bases. V was shortened by 0 bases and J by 1 base, with 15 bases between the two germline ends. Germline V gene sequence: CDR1 ENHRY, CDR2 SYGVKD. The CDR3 contains 17 residues. Here the CDR3 reads CAISESSRAASNYGYTF. The DNA for the CDR3 is TGTGCCATCAGTGAGTCCTCCAGGGCAGCAAGTAACTATGGCTACACCTTC.

This clone was detected a few times. A single base separates this from a much larger clone, so it may be a read error. The CDR3 region has the DNA TGTGCCAGCAATACCGACACCGGGGAGCTGCTTTTT. This codes for CASNTDTGELLF. The chain employs TRBV2 and TRBJ2-2, with D possibly matching TRBD2 (5 bases). CDR3 size: 12 residues. In germline, CDR1 is SNHLY, CDR2 FYNNEI.

At least ten counts were recorded for this clone. This chain links TRBV10-3 with TRBJ2-7; 11 nucleotides line up with TRBD2. There are 14 residues in the CDR3. Germline lookup yields CDR1 ENHRY and CDR2 SYGVKD. After removal of 2 bases from V and 8 bases from J, the junction contained 5 bases not matched to a gene. CDR3 sequence (DNA): TGTGCCATCAGTGAGGGGCTAGCGGGAGGCCAGCAGTACTTC. Translated, it gives CAISEGLAGGQQYF.

This clone is medium-sized within its sample. The CDR3 DNA follows: TGTGCCAGCAGTTTCTCCGGGACAGAAGCTTTCTTT. It translates to CASSFSGTEAFF. The chain carries TRBV6-2 or TRBV6-3 and TRBJ1-1, with D perhaps TRBD1 (6 bases). Between the trimmed V and J ends, which lost 4 bases and 8 bases, there was a span of 11 bases. Germline CDR1 and CDR2: MNHEY and SVGEGT. The CDR3 is 12 amino acids.

This clone showed up many times. V is TRBV11-1 and J is TRBJ2-1, with 7 bases lining up with TRBD2. J lost 2 bases, V lost 5 bases, and 6 bases had no gene match. This CDR3 has 15 amino acids. Germline CDR1 reads SGHAT; CDR2 reads FQDESV (reference sequence). The CDR3 reads CASSQSGATYNEQFF. As DNA, the CDR3 is TGTGCCAGCAGCCAGAGCGGGGCCACCTACAATGAGCAGTTCTTC.

The chain combines TRBV7-2 with TRBJ1-4; D is perhaps TRBD1 (6 bases). CDR3 length: 14 residues. The ends were cut back, 10 bases at V and 10 bases at J, with 22 bases in the middle. Germline assignment: CDR1 SGHTA and CDR2 FQGNSA. The CDR3 loop reads CAIISGTWGRKLFF. The CDR3 DNA reads as TGTGCCATCATCTCCGGGACATGGGGGCGAAAACTGTTTTTT.

This clone qualifies as medium-sized. V and J are TRBV27 and TRBJ1-1, with 11 bases identical to TRBD1. Germline loops: CDR1 MNHEY, CDR2 SMNVEV (reference sequence). The V segment lost 5 bases and the J segment 6 bases; nucleotides outside the gene matches: 8. The CDR3 contains 15 residues. This CDR3 reads CASSTRTGGRAEAFF. CDR3 DNA sequence: TGTGCCAGCAGTACCCGGACAGGGGGCCGGGCTGAAGCTTTCTTT.

This clone was observed at least ten times. V usage is TRBV29-1 and J usage is TRBJ1-1, with D perhaps TRBD1 (6 bases). Germline V lookup: CDR1 SQVTM, CDR2 ANQGSEA. The CDR3 is 11 residues long. Trimming took 1 base from V and 9 from J, leaving 9 bases between them. The CDR3 sequence: CSVEGTVQAFF. CDR3 DNA sequence: TGCAGCGTTGAAGGGACAGTCCAAGCTTTCTTT.

This clone was picked up a small number of times. The rearrangement uses TRBV12-3 or TRBV12-4 and TRBJ1-1; D unclear. This CDR3 is 13 amino acids long. Between the trimmed V and J ends, which lost 10 bases and 0 bases, there was a span of 12 bases. CDR3: CANSATVNTEAFF. CDR3 sequence (DNA): TGTGCCAACAGCGCTACGGTGAACACTGAAGCTTTCTTT.

This clone was counted at least ten times. V gene TRBV28 combines with J gene TRBJ1-4; 10 positions agree with TRBD1. This CDR3 has 14 residues. Germline V gene lookup returns CDR1 MDHEN and CDR2 SYDVKM. Unmatched junction bases numbered 6, after V lost 8 bases and J lost 6 bases. The CDR3 reads CASGQGQGYEKLFF. CDR3 nucleotides: TGTGCCAGCGGTCAGGGACAGGGGTATGAAAAACTGTTTTTT.